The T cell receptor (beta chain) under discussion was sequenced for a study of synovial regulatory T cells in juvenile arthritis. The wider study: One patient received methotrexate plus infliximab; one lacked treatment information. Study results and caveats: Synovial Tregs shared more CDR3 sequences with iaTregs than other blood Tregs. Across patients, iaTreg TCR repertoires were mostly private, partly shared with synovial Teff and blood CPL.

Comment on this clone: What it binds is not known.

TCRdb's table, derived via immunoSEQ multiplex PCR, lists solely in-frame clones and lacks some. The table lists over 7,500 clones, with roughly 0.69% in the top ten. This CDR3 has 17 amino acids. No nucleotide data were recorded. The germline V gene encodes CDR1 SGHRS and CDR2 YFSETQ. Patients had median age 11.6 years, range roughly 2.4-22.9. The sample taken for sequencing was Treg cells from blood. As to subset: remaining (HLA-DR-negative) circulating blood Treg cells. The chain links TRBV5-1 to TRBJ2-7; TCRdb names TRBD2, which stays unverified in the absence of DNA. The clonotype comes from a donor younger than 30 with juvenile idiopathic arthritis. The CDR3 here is CASSRILAGELLREQYF.